This TCR beta chain was documented in a study of blood T cells in healthy people across ages (dated by TCRdb to 2014 to 2015). For the wider study: In model experiments, roughly one uniquely barcoded TCR beta cDNA molecule per two T cells was captured by template switching. Using deep sequencing normalized with unique cDNA molecular identifiers, the study measured how TCR beta repertoire diversity changes with age. The donors were divided into four age groups: young (average roughly 17 years), middle-aged (about 40), aged (approximately 59) and long-lived (about 90). To avoid experimental bias, donors of different ages were randomly spread across the sequencing lanes. The study analyzed two additional independent replicas of 1 million unique cDNA reads from the same blood draw for two donors, one aged 18 to 30 and one aged 80 or older.

From its cysteine to its phenylalanine, the CDR3 spans 12 amino acids. Solely the CDR3 DNA is kept, with 36 bases framed from the first base. Per the germline V gene (reference sequence), DFQATT is the CDR1 and SNEGSKA is the CDR2. V and J are truncated by 3 bases and 13 bases respectively, leaving an intervening sequence of 18 bases. Study-wide conclusions, independent of this receptor: Compared with the aged group, the long-lived group had more naive CD4+ T cells, fewer expanded clones and increased TCR diversity, a pattern suggesting age selection. Donor CMV infection status was unknown, potentially confounding age-related changes in expanded clonotypes. Because profiling used bulk unsorted PBMCs, naive and antigen-experienced compartments could not be compared conclusively. As age increased, observed TCR beta diversity per million T cells dropped in a roughly linear way, and a significant reduction was already evident by age 40. There was a strong correlation between observed TCR beta diversity and the percentage of naive T cells measured by flow cytometry. Estimates of total diversity based on one million sequenced T cells were regarded as lower bounds and as underestimates.

Systemically healthy Caucasian individuals from Russia, 35 to 50 in total and aged about 6 to 95 years, were included as donors. Around 9.7 milliliters of peripheral blood were collected from each donor into EDTA-treated Vacutainer tubes. Ficoll-Paque density-gradient centrifugation was used to isolate PBMCs, with at least 6.5 million per sample. Trizol reagent was used to extract total RNA from the PBMCs, yielding at least 5 micrograms per sample. For every donor, an aliquot of PBMCs went through flow cytometry to measure the percentages of naive CD45RAhigh/CD27high T cells. Library creation used 5' RACE. The listed sequencing device is Illumina HiSeq 2500. A second PCR of about 6 to 12 cycles was performed with a sample-barcoded 5' primer and a J-beta primer mix. A unique molecular identifier was introduced onto each TCR beta cDNA molecule by a template-switch 5' adaptor carrying 12 random nucleotides. Each sample yielded at least 2.5 million CDR3-containing paired-end reads. First-strand cDNA was synthesized from all RNA with the Mint cDNA synthesis kit, primed by a TRBC-specific oligonucleotide. After uracil-DNA glycosylase treatment, a first 18-cycle PCR used universal primers M1SS and BC2_uni_R on all cDNA. The published analysis was carried out like this. For normalization, 1 million high-quality reads were randomly selected from each sample, with every read carrying a distinct molecular identifier. Reads sharing molecular identifiers were discarded rather than binned into consensus sequences. CDR3 identification, clonotype clustering and error correction used MiTCR with a Q25 quality threshold and the strictest error-elimination algorithm. A nonparametric unseen species model with Euler transformation was used to estimate lower-bound total TCR beta diversity. TCRdb reprocessed the public reads (quality trimming at Q25 with fastp, clone calling with MiXCR) and kept in-frame beta chains. Merged by CDR3 protein, the rows form single entries marked with the most common genes and DNA. The V and J calls were determined by TCRdb, not by the authors. The sample table contains about 1,600,000 distinct CDR3 sequences; only one count was recorded for roughly 40% of them. The top ten clones comprise 6.5% to 10% of the sample.

Concerning this clonotype itself: What antigen it recognizes has not been identified. Nothing much larger sits one base from this clone, and base qualities are not available.

The specimen sequenced was blood. The rearrangement combines TRBV20-1 with TRBJ2-5; tentative D gene TRBD2, with 6 bases matching. This clonotype was sampled from a woman in her late teens or twenties in good health. DNA sequence: TGCAGTGCTAGCGGGAGTGTCAACGAGCGGTACTTC. This is translated as CSASGSVNERYF.